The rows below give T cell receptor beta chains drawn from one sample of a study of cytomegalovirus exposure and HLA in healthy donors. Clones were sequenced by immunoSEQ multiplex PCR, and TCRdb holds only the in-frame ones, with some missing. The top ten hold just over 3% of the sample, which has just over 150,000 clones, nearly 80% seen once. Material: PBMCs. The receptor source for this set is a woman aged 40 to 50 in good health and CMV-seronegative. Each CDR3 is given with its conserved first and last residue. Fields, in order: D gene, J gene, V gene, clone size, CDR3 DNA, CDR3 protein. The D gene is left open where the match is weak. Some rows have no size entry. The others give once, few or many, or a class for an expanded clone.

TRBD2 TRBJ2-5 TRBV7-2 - TGTGCCAGCAGCTTAGCGGGGGAGGGAGAGACCCAGTACTTC CASSLAGEGETQYF
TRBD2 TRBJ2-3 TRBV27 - TGTGCCAGCAGTTTAACTAGCGGGGGGAGGGATACGCAGTATTTT CASSLTSGGRDTQYF
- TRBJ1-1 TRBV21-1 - TGTGCCAGCAACAGGACGGTGAACACTGAAGCTTTCTTT CASNRTVNTEAFF
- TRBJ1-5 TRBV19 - TGTGCCAGTACGGAGCACAAGGGGGTCTATCAGCCCCAGCATTTT CASTEHKGVYQPQHF
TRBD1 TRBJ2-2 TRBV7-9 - TGTGCCAGCAGCCCCCACGGACAGGGGTCTTGGGCCGGGGAGCTGTTTTTT CASSPHGQGSWAGELFF
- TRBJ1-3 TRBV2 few TGTGCCAGAGAACGACAGGACGATGGTACAAACACCATATATTTT CARERQDDGTNTIYF
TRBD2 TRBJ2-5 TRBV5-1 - TGCGCCAGCAGCTTGTTTCGAAGCGGGGGGGCCGGTGAGACCCAGTACTTC CASSLFRSGGAGETQYF
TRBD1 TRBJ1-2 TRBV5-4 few TGTGCCAGCAGCTGGGATCGGACAGGGACGGACTATGGCTACACCTTC CASSWDRTGTDYGYTF
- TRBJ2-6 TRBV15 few TGTGCCACCAGCCCCCCTGCGGGGAGCTCTGGGGCCAACGTCCTGACTTTC CATSPPAGSSGANVLTF
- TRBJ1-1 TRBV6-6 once TGTGCCAGCAGTTCCGACAGAGAAATGAACACTGAAGCTTTCTTT CASSSDREMNTEAFF
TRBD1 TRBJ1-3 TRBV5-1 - TGCGCCAGCAGCTCACTACCTGAGACAGGGCCGGGGAACACCATATATTTT CASSSLPETGPGNTIYF
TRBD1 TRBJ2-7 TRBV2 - TGTGCCAGCAGATTGACAGGGGGTCTCTACGAGCAGTACTTC CASRLTGGLYEQYF
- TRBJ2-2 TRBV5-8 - TGTGCCAGCTTCGCCGTCAGGAACACCGGGGAGCTGTTTTTT CASFAVRNTGELFF
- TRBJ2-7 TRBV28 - TGTGCCAGCAGTTTATATGCGGGGACCACCAACTCCTACGAGCAGTACTTC CASSLYAGTTNSYEQYF
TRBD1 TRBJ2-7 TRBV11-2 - TGTGCCAGCAGCTTAGTAGGGGGCAATGTCCACGAGCAGTACTTC CASSLVGGNVHEQYF
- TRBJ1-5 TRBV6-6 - TGTGCCAGCAGTCTCGAGGCGGCGCAGCCCCAGCATTTT CASSLEAAQPQHF
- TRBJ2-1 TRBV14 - TGTGCCAGCAGCCAAGACCCGGGGTCGTCAAACTGGGAGCAGTTCTTC CASSQDPGSSNWEQFF
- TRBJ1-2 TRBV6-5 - TGTGCCAGCAGTTACTCCAGAGGTGGTTCAGGCTACACCTTC CASSYSRGGSGYTF
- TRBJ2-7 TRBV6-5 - TGTGCCAGCAGTGTCCAAATAGAGGAGCAGTACTTC CASSVQIEEQYF
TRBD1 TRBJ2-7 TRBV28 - TGTGCCAGCAGCCCCGTCGACAGGGAAGAAACCTACGAGCAGTACTTC CASSPVDREETYEQYF
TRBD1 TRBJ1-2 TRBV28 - TGTGCCAGCAGACCCTATGACAGGGTCTACGGCTACACCTTC CASRPYDRVYGYTF
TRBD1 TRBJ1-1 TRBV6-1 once TGTGCCAGCAGTGTACAGGGGGCATTGAACACTGAAGCTTTCTTT CASSVQGALNTEAFF